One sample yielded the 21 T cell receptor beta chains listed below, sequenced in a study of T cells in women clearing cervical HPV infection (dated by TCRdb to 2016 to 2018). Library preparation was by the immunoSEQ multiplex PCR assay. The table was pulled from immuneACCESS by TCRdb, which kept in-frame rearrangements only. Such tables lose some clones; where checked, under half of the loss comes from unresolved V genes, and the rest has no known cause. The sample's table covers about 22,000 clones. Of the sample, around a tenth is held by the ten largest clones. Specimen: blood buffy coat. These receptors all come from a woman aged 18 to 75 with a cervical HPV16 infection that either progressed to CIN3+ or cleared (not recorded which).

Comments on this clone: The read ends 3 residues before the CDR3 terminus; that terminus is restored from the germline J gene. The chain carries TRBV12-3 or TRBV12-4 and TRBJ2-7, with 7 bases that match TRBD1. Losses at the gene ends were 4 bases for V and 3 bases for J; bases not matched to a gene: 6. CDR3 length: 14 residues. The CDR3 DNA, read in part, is TGTGCCAGCAGTTACGGGACAGAATACTACGAG. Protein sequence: CASSYGTEYYE. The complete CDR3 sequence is CASSYGTEYYEQYF.

Here the CDR3 reads CSAKGRGRQPYNEQFF. The covered CDR3 bases are TGCAGTGCGAAAGGCAGGGGCCGCCAGCCCTACAATGAG. This rearrangement joins TRBV20-1 to TRBJ2-1; a possible D gene is TRBD1 (6 bases). The read falls 3 residues short of the CDR3 end, and the missing part is taken from the germline J gene. Germline V gene lookup returns CDR1 DFQATT and CDR2 SNEGSKA (reference sequence). The CDR3 runs 16 residues. Trimming shortened V by 6 bases and J by 2 bases, and 20 bases separated the two germline ends.

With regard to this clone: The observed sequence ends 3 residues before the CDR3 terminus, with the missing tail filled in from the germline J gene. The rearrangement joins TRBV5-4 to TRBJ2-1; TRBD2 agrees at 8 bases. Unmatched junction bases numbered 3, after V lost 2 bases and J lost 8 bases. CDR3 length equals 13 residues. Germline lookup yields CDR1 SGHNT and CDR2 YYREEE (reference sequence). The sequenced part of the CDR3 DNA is TGTGCCAGCAGCTTAGCGGGAGTAGATGAG. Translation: CASSLAGVDE. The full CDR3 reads CASSLAGVDEQFF.

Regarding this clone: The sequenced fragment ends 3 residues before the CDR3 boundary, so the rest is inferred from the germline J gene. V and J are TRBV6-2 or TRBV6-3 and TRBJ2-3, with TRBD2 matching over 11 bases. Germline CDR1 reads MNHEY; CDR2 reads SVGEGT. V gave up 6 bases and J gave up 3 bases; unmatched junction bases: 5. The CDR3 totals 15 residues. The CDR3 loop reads CASRRLAGPTDTQYF. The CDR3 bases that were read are TGTGCCAGCAGACGACTAGCGGGACCAACAGATACG.

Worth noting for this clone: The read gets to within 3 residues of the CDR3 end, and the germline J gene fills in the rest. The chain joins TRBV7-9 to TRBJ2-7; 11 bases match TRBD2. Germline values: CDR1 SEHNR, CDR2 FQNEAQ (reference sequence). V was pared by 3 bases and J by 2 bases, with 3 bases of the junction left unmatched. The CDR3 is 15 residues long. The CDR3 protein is CASSFSGRDPYEQYF. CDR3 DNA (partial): TGTGCCAGCAGCTTTAGCGGGAGGGATCCCTACGAG.

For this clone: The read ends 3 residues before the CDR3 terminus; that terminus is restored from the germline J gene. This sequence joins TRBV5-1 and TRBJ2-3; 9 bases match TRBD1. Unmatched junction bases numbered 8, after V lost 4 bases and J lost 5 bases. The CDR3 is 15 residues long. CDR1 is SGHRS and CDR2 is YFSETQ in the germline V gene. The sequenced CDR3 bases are TGCGCCAGCAGCCCACAGGGGGCGAAAATAGATACG. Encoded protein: CASSPQGAKIDT. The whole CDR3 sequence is CASSPQGAKIDTQYF.

The part of the CDR3 DNA that was read is TGCGCCAGCAGCTTGGCAGCCGGGATCGGGGTGGGGGAGACC. Its protein is CASSLAAGIGVGET. The CDR3 reads in full as CASSLAAGIGVGETQYF. The chain is built from TRBV5-1 and TRBJ2-5, with D tentatively TRBD2 (5 bases). The CDR3 end lies 3 residues beyond the end of the read and is filled in from the germline J gene. The CDR3 runs 17 residues. In germline, CDR1 is SGHRS, CDR2 YFSETQ. Trimming left V 0 bases short and J 5 bases short, with 20 bases between.

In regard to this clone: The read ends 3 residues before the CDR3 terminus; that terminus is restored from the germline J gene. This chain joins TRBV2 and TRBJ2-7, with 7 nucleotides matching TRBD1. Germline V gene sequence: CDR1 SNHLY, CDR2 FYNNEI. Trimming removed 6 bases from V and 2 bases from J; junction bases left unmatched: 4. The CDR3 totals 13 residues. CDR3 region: CASSAGTAYEQYF. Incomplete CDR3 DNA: TGTGCCAGCAGCGCAGGGACAGCCTACGAG.

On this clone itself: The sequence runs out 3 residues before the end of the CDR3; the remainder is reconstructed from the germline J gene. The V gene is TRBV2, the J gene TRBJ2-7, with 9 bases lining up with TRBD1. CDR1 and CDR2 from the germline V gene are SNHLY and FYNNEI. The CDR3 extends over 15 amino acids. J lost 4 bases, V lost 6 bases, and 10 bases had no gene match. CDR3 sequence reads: CASRTGGQGSYEQYF. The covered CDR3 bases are TGTGCCAGCAGAACTGGGGGACAGGGAAGTTACGAG.

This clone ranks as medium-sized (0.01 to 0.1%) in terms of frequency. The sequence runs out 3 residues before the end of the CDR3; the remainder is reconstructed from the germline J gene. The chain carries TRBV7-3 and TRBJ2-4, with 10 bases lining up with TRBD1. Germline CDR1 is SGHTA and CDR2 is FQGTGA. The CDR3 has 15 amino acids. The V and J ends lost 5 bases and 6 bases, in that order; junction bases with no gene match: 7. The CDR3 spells CASSKTGGLGNIQYF. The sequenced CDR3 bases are TGTGCCAGCAGCAAGACAGGGGGCTTGGGAAACATT.

The CDR3 reads CASSIARDRGNYGYTF. CDR3 bases read: TGTGCCAGTAGTATCGCCCGGGACAGGGGTAACTATGGC. This chain connects TRBV19 to TRBJ1-2; 10 nucleotides match TRBD1. The CDR3 extends 3 residues past the end of the read, so its final part is completed from the germline J gene. Germline V gene sequence: CDR1 LNHDA, CDR2 SQIVND (reference sequence). This CDR3 has 16 residues. V dropped 3 bases and J dropped 1; count of bases not matched to a gene: 5.

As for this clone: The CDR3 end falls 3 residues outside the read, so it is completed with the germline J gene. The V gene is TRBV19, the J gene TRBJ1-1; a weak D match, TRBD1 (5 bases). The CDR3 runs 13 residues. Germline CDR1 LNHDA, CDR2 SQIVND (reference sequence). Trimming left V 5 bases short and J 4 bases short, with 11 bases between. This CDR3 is CASSWGLFTEAFF. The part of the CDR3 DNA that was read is TGTGCCAGTAGTTGGGGACTCTTCACTGAA.

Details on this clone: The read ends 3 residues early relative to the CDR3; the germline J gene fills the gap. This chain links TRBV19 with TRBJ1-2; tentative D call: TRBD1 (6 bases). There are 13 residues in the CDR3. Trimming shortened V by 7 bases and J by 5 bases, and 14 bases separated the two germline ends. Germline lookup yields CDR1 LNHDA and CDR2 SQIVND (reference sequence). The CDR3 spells CASKGTGPYGYTF. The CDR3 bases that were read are TGTGCCAGTAAGGGTACAGGGCCGTATGGC. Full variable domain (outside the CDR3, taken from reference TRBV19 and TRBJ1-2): DGGITQSPKYLFRKEGQNVTLSCEQNLNHDAMYWYRQDPGQGLRLIYYSQIVNDFQKGDIAEGYSVSREKKESFPLTVTSAQKNPTAFYLCASKGTGPYGYTFGSGTRLTVV.

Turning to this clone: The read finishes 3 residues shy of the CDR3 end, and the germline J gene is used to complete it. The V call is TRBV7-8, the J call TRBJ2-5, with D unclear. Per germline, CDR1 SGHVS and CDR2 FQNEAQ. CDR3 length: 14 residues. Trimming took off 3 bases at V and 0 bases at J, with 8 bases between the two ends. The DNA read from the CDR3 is TGTGCCAGCAGCTTTGCTACGTACCAAGAGACC. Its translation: CASSFATYQET. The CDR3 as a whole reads CASSFATYQETQYF.

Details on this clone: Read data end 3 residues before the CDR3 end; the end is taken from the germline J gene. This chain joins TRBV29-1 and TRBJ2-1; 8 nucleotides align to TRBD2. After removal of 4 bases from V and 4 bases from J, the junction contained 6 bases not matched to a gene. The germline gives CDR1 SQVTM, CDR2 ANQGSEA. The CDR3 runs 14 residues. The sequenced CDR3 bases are TGCAGCGTTGTTTTACTAGCGGTTTACAATGAG. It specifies CSVVLLAVYNE. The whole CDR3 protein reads CSVVLLAVYNEQFF.

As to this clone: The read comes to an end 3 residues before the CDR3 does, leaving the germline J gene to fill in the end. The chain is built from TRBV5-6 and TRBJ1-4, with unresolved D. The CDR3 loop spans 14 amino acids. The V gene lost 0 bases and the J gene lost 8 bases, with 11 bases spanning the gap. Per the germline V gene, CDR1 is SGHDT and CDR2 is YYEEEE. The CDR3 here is CASSLVRAGEKLFF. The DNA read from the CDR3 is TGTGCCAGCAGCTTGGTTAGGGCCGGCGAAAAA. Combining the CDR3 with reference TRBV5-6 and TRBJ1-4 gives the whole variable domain DAGVTQSPTHLIKTRGQQVTLRCSPKSGHDTVSWYQQALGQGPQFIFQYYEEEERQRGNFPDRFSGHQFPNYSSELNVNALLLGDSALYLCASSLVRAGEKLFFGSGTQLSVL.

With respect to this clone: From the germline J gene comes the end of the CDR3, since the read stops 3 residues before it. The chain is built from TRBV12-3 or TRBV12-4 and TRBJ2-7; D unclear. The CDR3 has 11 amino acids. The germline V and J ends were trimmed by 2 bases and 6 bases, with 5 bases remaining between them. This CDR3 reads CASSLLGEQYF. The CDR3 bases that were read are TGTGCCAGCAGTTTACTAGGCGAG.

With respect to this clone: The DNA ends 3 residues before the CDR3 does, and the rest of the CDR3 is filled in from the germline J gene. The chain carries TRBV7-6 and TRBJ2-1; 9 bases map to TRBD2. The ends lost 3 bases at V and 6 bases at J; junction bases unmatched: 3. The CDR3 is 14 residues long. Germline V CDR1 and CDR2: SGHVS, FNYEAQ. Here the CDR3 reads CASSLRGGSNEQFF. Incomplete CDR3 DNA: TGTGCCAGCAGCTTGCGGGGGGGGTCCAATGAG.

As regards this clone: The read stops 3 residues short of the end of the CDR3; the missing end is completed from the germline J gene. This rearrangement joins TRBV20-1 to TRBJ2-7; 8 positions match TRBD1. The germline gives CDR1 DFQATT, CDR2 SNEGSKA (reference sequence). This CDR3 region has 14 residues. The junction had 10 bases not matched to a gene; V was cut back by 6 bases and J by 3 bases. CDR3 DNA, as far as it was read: TGCAGTGCCGTCGTGCGACAGGGGTACTACGAG. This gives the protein CSAVVRQGYYE. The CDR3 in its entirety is CSAVVRQGYYEQYF.

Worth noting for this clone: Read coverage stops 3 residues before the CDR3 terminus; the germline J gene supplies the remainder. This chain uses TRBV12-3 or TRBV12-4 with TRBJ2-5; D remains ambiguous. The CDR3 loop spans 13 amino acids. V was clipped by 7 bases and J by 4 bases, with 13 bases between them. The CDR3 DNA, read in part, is TGTGCCAGCACCGATCATGGCGGAGAGACC. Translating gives CASTDHGGET. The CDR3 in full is CASTDHGGETQYF.

The part of the CDR3 DNA that was read is TGTGCCTGGAGTCCCCCAGGGGCAGCAAGGTCCTACGAG. It yields the protein CAWSPPGAARSYE. The full CDR3 sequence reads CAWSPPGAARSYEQYF. This sequence joins TRBV30 and TRBJ2-7; TRBD1 is a possible D gene (6 bases). The read ends 3 residues early relative to the CDR3; the germline J gene fills the gap. Between the trimmed V and J ends, which lost 2 bases and 1 base, there was a span of 18 bases. Germline-derived CDR1 and CDR2 are GTSNPN and SVGIG (reference sequence). The CDR3 is 16 amino acids.